The text below deals with one T cell receptor (beta chain). The antigen remains undetermined. This CDR3 has 16 amino acids. CDR1 is SGHTA, CDR2 FQGNSA, per germline. The V and J ends lost 4 bases and 5 bases, in that order; junction bases with no gene match: 8. Sequenced by immunoSEQ multiplex PCR; TCRdb stores in-frame clones only, minus some. The data show tens of thousands of clones, roughly 81% seen once. This record belongs to a study of OX40 agonist ivuxolimab in advanced cancers. Study overall: The drug used for patients, ivuxolimab, was an agonistic anti-OX40 (CD134) antibody. Hepatocellular carcinoma, melanoma, renal cell or head and neck cancer was diagnosed in the dose-escalation patients. Study results and caveats: Among patients with partial responses at 0.1-3.0 mg/kg, clonal expansion was among the lowest. The expanded peripheral T cells' antigen specificity was not determined.

The chain combines TRBV7-2 with TRBJ2-5, with 12 bases fitting TRBD2. The sample was CD4+ or CD8+ T cells sorted from blood, taken in a trial of the OX40 agonist ivuxolimab. This TCR was sampled from an adult with an advanced solid tumor such as melanoma, head and neck, liver or kidney cancer. The chain's CDR3 is CASSSPSGRAEETQYF. DNA of the CDR3: TGTGCCAGCAGCTCCCCTAGCGGGAGGGCCGAGGAGACCCAGTACTTC.